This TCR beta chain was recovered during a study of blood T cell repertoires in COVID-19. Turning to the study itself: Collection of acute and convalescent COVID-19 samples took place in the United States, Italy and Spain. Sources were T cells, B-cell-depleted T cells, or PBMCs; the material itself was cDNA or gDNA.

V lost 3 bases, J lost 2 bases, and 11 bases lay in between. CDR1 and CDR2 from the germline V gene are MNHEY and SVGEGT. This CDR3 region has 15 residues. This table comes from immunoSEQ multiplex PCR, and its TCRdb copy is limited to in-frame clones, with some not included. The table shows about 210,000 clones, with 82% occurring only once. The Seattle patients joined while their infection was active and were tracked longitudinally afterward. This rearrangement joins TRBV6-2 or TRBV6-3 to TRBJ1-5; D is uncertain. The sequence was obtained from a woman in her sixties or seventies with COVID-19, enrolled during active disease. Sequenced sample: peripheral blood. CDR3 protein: CASSYSTVGNQPQHF. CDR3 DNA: TGTGCCAGCAGTTATTCCACAGTGGGCAATCAGCCCCAGCATTTT.